The 28 T cell receptor beta chains reported below all come from one sample, sequenced in a study of T cells after yellow fever vaccination. TCRdb used MiXCR to reprocess the 5' RACE reads, holding one entry per CDR3 protein. The repertoire holds just under 600,000 distinct CDR3 sequences, with 13% as singletons. Sequenced here: PBMCs, sampled on the day of the yellow fever booster vaccination. Receptor source: a man aged 30 to 45 who received the YFV17D yellow fever vaccine.

This clonotype was seen only a few times. This rearrangement joins TRBV7-9 to TRBJ1-1, with D unclear. The CDR3 runs 14 residues. Germline V gene data show CDR1 as SEHNR and CDR2 as FQNEAQ (reference sequence). V lost 1 base, J lost 2 bases, and 8 bases lay in between. CDR3 nucleotide sequence: TGTGCCAGCAGCTTAGAGTCCCCCAACACTGAAGCTTTCTTT. This gives the protein CASSLESPNTEAFF.

This clonotype was seen more than once but under ten times. V gene TRBV7-9 combines with J gene TRBJ2-1; TRBD2 matches at 13 bases. Per germline, CDR1 SEHNR and CDR2 FQNEAQ (reference sequence). The CDR3 is 14 amino acids. The V and J ends lost 5 bases and 14 bases, in that order; junction bases with no gene match: 9. The chain's CDR3 is CASSPTSGRPGEFF. CDR3 coding DNA: TGTGCCAGCAGCCCGACTAGCGGGAGGCCTGGAGAGTTCTTC.

The V and J genes are TRBV7-2 and TRBJ2-1; 8 bases agree with TRBD2. The CDR3 is made up of 15 amino acids. The V and J ends lost 1 base and 4 bases, in that order; junction bases with no gene match: 3. In germline, CDR1 is SGHTA, CDR2 FQGNSA. CDR3 region: CASSLDSGVYNEQFF. DNA for the CDR3: TGTGCCAGCAGCTTAGATAGCGGGGTTTACAATGAGCAGTTCTTC.

This chain uses TRBV24-1 with TRBJ1-5; a possible D gene is TRBD1 (5 bases). Trimming took off 7 bases at V and 2 bases at J, with 14 bases between the two ends. The germline V gene encodes CDR1 KGHDR and CDR2 SFDVKD. The CDR3 is 15 amino acids. The CDR3 region has the DNA TGTGCCACCAGCCCCACCGGGGGTGGCAATCAGCCCCAGCATTTT. Its protein product is CATSPTGGGNQPQHF.

This rearrangement joins TRBV6-1 to TRBJ2-1; weak D call: TRBD1 (6 bases). CDR3 size: 16 residues. Trimming removed 4 bases at V and 4 bases at J, with 17 bases between. The germline V gene has CDR1 MNHNS and CDR2 SASEGT. The DNA for the CDR3 is TGTGCCAGCAGTGGCGCTTGGGGGCTACTATACAATGAGCAGTTCTTC. This sequence encodes CASSGAWGLLYNEQFF.

This rearrangement joins TRBV11-2 to TRBJ2-2; 7 bases are a match to TRBD2. Germline CDR1 and CDR2: SGHAT and FQNNGV. The CDR3 has 17 residues. V was clipped by 5 bases and J by 6 bases; unmatched bases: 15. Here the CDR3 DNA reads TGTGCCAGCAGCCCCCAGGGTGGGAGGGAACCCCCCGGGGAGCTGTTTTTT. Translated: CASSPQGGREPPGELFF.

The rearrangement uses TRBV25-1 and TRBJ2-3; D unclear. This CDR3 spans 14 amino acids. CDR1 MGHDK and CDR2 SYGVNS come from the germline V gene. The V end lost 1 base, the J end lost 4 bases, and 9 bases lay between the germline ends. The CDR3 DNA reads TGTGCCAGCAGTGAATTAATAGTTGCAGATACGCAGTATTTT. Translating it yields CASSELIVADTQYF.

Only a few counts were recorded for this clonotype. The chain couples TRBV10-1 to TRBJ2-1; D is perhaps TRBD2 (5 bases). CDR1 is WNHNN, CDR2 SYGVQD, per germline (reference sequence). Trimming took 3 bases from V and 6 from J, leaving 12 bases between them. This CDR3 spans 14 amino acids. The DNA for the CDR3 is TGCGCCAGCAGTGAAGTCGGGAATTTCAATGAGCAGTTCTTC. Amino acids: CASSEVGNFNEQFF.

The rearrangement joins TRBV29-1 to TRBJ1-1, with D unresolved. Germline CDR1 SQVTM, CDR2 ANQGSEA. The CDR3 spans 11 residues. V was trimmed by 4 bases and J by 3 bases, leaving 6 bases between them. CDR3: CSVVSYTEAFF. The CDR3 DNA follows: TGCAGCGTTGTCTCCTACACTGAAGCTTTCTTT.

This clonotype was counted a few times. The chain is built from TRBV3-1 and TRBJ2-7; D might be TRBD1 (5 bases). CDR3 length: 13 residues. From germline, CDR1 is LGHDT and CDR2 YNNKEL (reference sequence). Trimming stripped 1 base from V and 6 bases from J, with 10 bases between. The CDR3 sequence is CASSQVIGVEQYF. CDR3 nucleotides: TGTGCCAGCAGCCAAGTAATAGGGGTCGAGCAGTACTTC.

The V and J genes are TRBV12-3 or TRBV12-4 and TRBJ2-1, with TRBD2 matching 12 bases. Losses at the gene ends were 8 bases for V and 8 bases for J; bases not matched to a gene: 16. The length of the CDR3 is 17 residues. CDR3 loop: CASYPSRTSGIYDEQFF. The CDR3 bases are TGTGCCAGCTACCCATCCCGGACTAGCGGGATATACGATGAGCAGTTCTTC.

The J gene is TRBJ2-1, the V gene TRBV20-1; D is ambiguous. This CDR3 comprises 12 residues. From germline, CDR1 is DFQATT and CDR2 SNEGSKA (reference sequence). Trimming shortened V by 7 bases and J by 8 bases, and 15 bases separated the two germline ends. CDR3 sequence reads: CSGCQSGYEQFF. For the CDR3, the DNA is TGCAGTGGGTGCCAGTCGGGCTATGAGCAGTTCTTC.

The rearrangement joins TRBV29-1 to TRBJ2-3; 11 bases line up with TRBD1. CDR1 SQVTM and CDR2 ANQGSEA come from the germline V gene. The CDR3 runs 14 residues. J gave up 6 bases and V 3 bases, and 5 bases lay outside the gene matches. DNA of the CDR3: TGCAGCGTTGAGGGGACAGGGGGTGTGGATACGCAGTATTTT. Translating it yields CSVEGTGGVDTQYF.

This clonotype has more than one count but fewer than ten. The chain combines TRBV3-1 with TRBJ2-5; D unresolved. The CDR3 length is 14 residues. The germline CDR1 and CDR2 sequences are LGHDT and YNNKEL (reference sequence). V was shortened by 1 base and J by 2 bases, with 8 bases between the two germline ends. The CDR3 reads CASSQGYRQETQYF. In nucleotides, the CDR3 is TGTGCCAGCAGCCAAGGGTACCGACAAGAGACCCAGTACTTC.

This chain's CDR3 is CASSFNAQGGYEQYF. Written as DNA, the CDR3 is TGTGCCAGCAGTTTTAACGCGCAGGGGGGGTACGAGCAGTACTTC. This chain uses TRBV28 with TRBJ2-7, with D possibly called TRBD1 or TRBD2 (7 bases each). Germline assignment: CDR1 MDHEN and CDR2 SYDVKM. Trimming took 3 bases from V and 4 from J, leaving 16 bases between them. This CDR3 comprises 15 residues.

The chain recombines TRBV25-1 with TRBJ1-2; possibly TRBD1 for D (5 bases). There are 14 residues in the CDR3. V gave up 3 bases and J gave up 2 bases, with 10 bases separating them. CDR1 and CDR2 (germline): MGHDK, SYGVNS. CDR3 DNA: TGTGCCAGCAGTGAGGCTTGGGGCAACTATGGCTACACCTTC. This translates into CASSEAWGNYGYTF.

V is TRBV10-3 and J is TRBJ2-5; no firm D call. The germline gives CDR1 ENHRY, CDR2 SYGVKD. V dropped 0 bases and J dropped 2 bases, with 13 bases sitting between them. The CDR3 loop spans 16 amino acids. As DNA, the CDR3 is TGTGCCATCAGTGAGTCTAAGGGAACCATTCAAGAGACCCAGTACTTC. Translating gives CAISESKGTIQETQYF.

This clonotype was counted a few times. The rearrangement links TRBV7-2 to TRBJ2-1, with TRBD2 as a possible D gene (5 bases). There are 13 residues in the CDR3. Per the germline V gene, CDR1 is SGHTA and CDR2 is FQGNSA. V dropped 6 bases and J dropped 7 bases, with 13 bases sitting between them. CDR3 sequence: CASRIASRNEQFF. The CDR3 DNA follows: TGTGCCAGCAGGATAGCGTCAAGGAATGAGCAGTTCTTC.

Note on this clonotype: An end of the junction does not agree with germline; a read error may underlie this. The chain employs TRBV5-1 and TRBJ2-7; 7 bases fit TRBD1. This CDR3 is 16 amino acids long. Germline V gives CDR1 SGHRS, CDR2 YFSETQ. CDR3 coding DNA: TGCGCCAGCAGCTTGGTGTCTACGGACAGGTTGTACGAGCGGTACTTC. This encodes CASSLVSTDRLYERYF.

This clonotype was picked up a small number of times. This chain links TRBV10-3 with TRBJ2-7; 10 bases map to TRBD2. The J segment lost 4 bases and the V segment lost 0 bases, leaving 3 bases of the junction unmatched. The CDR3 is 15 residues long. Looked up from germline, CDR1 is ENHRY and CDR2 is SYGVKD. The CDR3 coding sequence is TGTGCCATCAGTGAGTCGGATAGCGGGAGGTACGAGCAGTACTTC. Translating gives CAISESDSGRYEQYF.

The rearrangement joins TRBV6-2 or TRBV6-3 to TRBJ2-1, with 8 bases identical to TRBD1. Germline V gene lookup returns CDR1 MNHEY and CDR2 SVGEGT. This CDR3 is built from 16 residues. With 6 bases clipped from V and 5 bases from J, the junction kept 12 bases outside the gene matches. In DNA form, the CDR3 reads TGTGCCAGCAGCCATAACCCGGACAGGGTGAACAATGAGCAGTTCTTC. It codes for CASSHNPDRVNNEQFF.

V usage is TRBV20-1 and J usage is TRBJ2-7; 9 bases map to TRBD2. J was trimmed by 2 bases and V by 4 bases; bases with no gene match: 9. The CDR3 has 15 amino acids. Germline V gives CDR1 DFQATT, CDR2 SNEGSKA (reference sequence). CDR3: CSATPLRGRAYEQYF. The CDR3 DNA sequence: TGCAGTGCTACCCCCCTCCGCGGGAGGGCCTACGAGCAGTACTTC.

This clonotype showed up just a few times. CDR3: CASSPEEDRAYGYTF. The CDR3 coding sequence is TGTGCCAGCTCACCCGAGGAAGACAGGGCCTATGGCTACACCTTC. V is TRBV18 and J is TRBJ1-2; 7 nucleotides line up with TRBD1. The CDR3 is 15 residues long. The germline CDR1 and CDR2 sequences are KGHSH and LQKENI. After removal of 3 bases from V and 4 bases from J, the junction contained 8 bases not matched to a gene.

This clonotype came up a few times. The CDR3 DNA sequence: TGTGCCAGCACCTCAACCCGGGACAGCCACAATGAGCAGTTCTTC. This codes for CASTSTRDSHNEQFF. The V call is TRBV28, the J call TRBJ2-1, with TRBD1 identical over 7 bases. CDR1 is MDHEN, CDR2 SYDVKM, per germline. V dropped 7 bases and J dropped 5; count of bases not matched to a gene: 11. The CDR3 has 15 residues.

With respect to this clonotype: A single base separates this from a much larger clone, so it may be a read error. This chain connects TRBV12-5 to TRBJ2-3; D uncertain. With 0 bases removed from V and 7 bases from J, the gap between germline ends came to 5 bases. The CDR3 has 12 amino acids. CDR1 is LGHNT and CDR2 is FRNRAP in the germline V gene. The CDR3 protein is CASGLVGNTQYF. The DNA of the CDR3 is TGTGCTAGTGGTTTGGTAGGGAATACGCAGTATTTT. The entire variable domain, with the rest obtained from reference TRBV12-5 and TRBJ2-3, is as follows: DARVTQTPRHKVTEMGQEVTMRCQPILGHNTVFWYRQTMMQGLELLAYFRNRAPLDDSGMPKDRFSAEMPDATLATLKIQPSEPRDSAVYFCASGLVGNTQYFGPGTRLTVL.

This clonotype has at least ten counts. The chain joins TRBV5-1 to TRBJ2-2; 9 bases match TRBD1. J gave up 3 bases and V 4 bases, and 7 bases lay outside the gene matches. The germline V gene encodes CDR1 SGHRS and CDR2 YFSETQ. This CDR3 comprises 16 residues. CDR3 nucleotides: TGCGCCAGCAGCCGTGTAACAGGGGGCGACACCGGGGAGCTGTTTTTT. Translated: CASSRVTGGDTGELFF.

This clonotype showed up just a few times. J is TRBJ2-1 and V is TRBV4-3; D remains unclear. The CDR3 has 13 residues. Per germline, CDR1 LGHNA and CDR2 YSLEER. V gave up 5 bases and J gave up 10 bases, with 15 bases separating them. The CDR3 sequence is CASSNGPYDEQFF. In DNA, the CDR3 is TGCGCCAGCAGCAACGGACCCTACGACGAGCAGTTCTTC.

This clonotype was counted a few times. J is TRBJ2-7 and V is TRBV3-1; D could derive from TRBD1 or TRBD2 (5 bases each). CDR3 length: 13 amino acids. Germline CDR1 and CDR2: LGHDT and YNNKEL (reference sequence). Between the trimmed V and J ends, which lost 1 base and 4 bases, there was a span of 8 bases. CDR3 sequence: CASSQAREYEQYF. For the CDR3, the DNA is TGTGCCAGCAGCCAAGCCAGGGAGTACGAGCAGTACTTC.